These 21 T cell receptor beta chains originate from one sample sequenced in a study of STAT5B mutations in CD4+ large granular lymphocyte leukemia. Sequenced by immunoSEQ multiplex PCR; TCRdb stores in-frame clones only, minus some. The sample holds tens of thousands of clones, roughly 65% seen once. The sequencing sample was made of CD4+ T cells from blood buffy coats. These receptors originate from a human donor in good health.

This chain joins TRBV27 and TRBJ1-4; a possible D gene is TRBD1 (5 bases). V was trimmed by 9 bases and J by 8 bases, leaving 16 bases between them. The CDR3 covers 13 residues. The germline V gene encodes CDR1 MNHEY and CDR2 SMNVEV (reference sequence). The CDR3 spells CARTQVFDEKLFF. The CDR3, as DNA: TGTGCCAGGACACAGGTTTTCGACGAAAAACTGTTTTTT.

The chain couples TRBV11-3 to TRBJ2-1; D could derive from TRBD1 or TRBD2 (5 bases each). Deletions cut 8 bases from V and 4 bases from J, with 12 bases between. Germline V CDR1 and CDR2: SGHNT, YENEEA. The CDR3 runs 13 residues. The DNA for the CDR3 is TGTGCCAGCTCCACGGGGACGTACAATGAGCAGTTCTTC. Protein: CASSTGTYNEQFF.

The chain couples TRBV9 to TRBJ2-3, with a possible D match to TRBD1 (5 bases). V lost 3 bases and J 6 bases, leaving 11 bases between the germline ends. The CDR3 is 13 residues long. Germline V gene sequence: CDR1 SGDLS, CDR2 YYNGEE. CDR3 loop: CASSATVRDTQYF. The DNA for the CDR3 is TGTGCCAGCAGCGCGACAGTTCGGGATACGCAGTATTTT.

The chain uses TRBV7-2 and TRBJ1-3, with D possibly being TRBD1 (6 bases). The V gene's germline CDR1 is SGHTA and CDR2 FQGNSA. Between the trimmed V and J ends, which lost 5 bases and 4 bases, there was a span of 15 bases. The CDR3 covers 15 residues. The CDR3 DNA reads TGTGCCAGCAGCGGAATACAGGGTTACGGAAACACCATATATTTT. Residues: CASSGIQGYGNTIYF.

This clone was detected a few times. The V call is TRBV18, the J call TRBJ1-4; 10 bases are a match to TRBD1. Trimming removed 0 bases from V and 8 bases from J; junction bases left unmatched: 6. Per germline, CDR1 KGHSH and CDR2 LQKENI. The CDR3 contains 16 residues. CDR3 protein: CASSPPRGTGAEKLFF. The DNA of the CDR3 is TGTGCCAGCTCACCACCCCGCGGGACAGGGGCCGAAAAACTGTTTTTT.

This chain connects TRBV4-3 to TRBJ2-3; 11 nucleotides align to TRBD1. The germline gives CDR1 LGHNA, CDR2 YSLEER. The CDR3 totals 15 residues. With 4 bases clipped from V and 4 bases from J, the junction kept 4 bases outside the gene matches. CDR3 nucleotide sequence: TGCGCCAGCAGCCTGGACAGGGGGCGCGCAGATACGCAGTATTTT. This encodes CASSLDRGRADTQYF.

This chain links TRBV5-1 with TRBJ1-1; possibly TRBD1 for D (5 bases). This CDR3 has 15 amino acids. The V gene's germline CDR1 is SGHRS and CDR2 YFSETQ. Trimming took off 6 bases at V and 4 bases at J, with 19 bases between the two ends. In DNA form, the CDR3 reads TGCGCCAGCAAGGGGCTTCCGGGAAGCGTCACTGAAGCTTTCTTT. This gives the protein CASKGLPGSVTEAFF.

The V call is TRBV5-3, the J call TRBJ2-4; TRBD2 matches at 7 bases. TRBV5-3 is an ORF, and what it does is uncertain. There are 16 residues in the CDR3. With V trimmed by 9 bases and J by 3 bases, 15 bases remained unmatched. The CDR3 nucleotides are TGTGCCATCACCCGGGAGGAGCGGTTGGGCAAAAACATTCAGTACTTC. Its protein is CAITREERLGKNIQYF.

The chain has TRBV7-9 and TRBJ2-6, with TRBD1 as a possible D gene (5 bases). Trimming removed 5 bases at V and 4 bases at J, with 12 bases between. The CDR3 loop spans 15 amino acids. Germline CDR1 reads SEHNR; CDR2 reads FQNEAQ (reference sequence). In nucleotides, the CDR3 is TGTGCCAGCAGCCAGACAGAGGCGGGGGCCAACGTCCTGACTTTC. Translation gives CASSQTEAGANVLTF.

This clone was recorded once. The chain uses TRBV6-1 and TRBJ1-1; a weak D match, TRBD1 (5 bases). Germline V CDR1 and CDR2: MNHNS, SASEGT. The CDR3 has 15 residues. Trimming stripped 2 bases from V and 4 bases from J, with 14 bases between. The CDR3 sequence: CASSERRRGGTEAFF. For the CDR3, the DNA is TGTGCCAGCAGTGAAAGGCGGAGGGGAGGCACTGAAGCTTTCTTT.

The rearrangement uses TRBV2 and TRBJ1-4; perhaps TRBD1 as D (5 bases). From germline, CDR1 is SNHLY and CDR2 FYNNEI. The CDR3 sequence is 15 residues long. V was pared by 2 bases and J by 5 bases, with 12 bases between. In DNA, the CDR3 is TGTGCCAGCAGTGAATCGAGACAGCCAAATGAAAAACTGTTTTTT. The encoded protein is CASSESRQPNEKLFF.

This chain uses TRBV28 with TRBJ2-4; 9 bases fit TRBD1. The CDR3 consists of 16 residues. The V segment lost 4 bases and the J segment 0 bases; nucleotides outside the gene matches: 4. CDR1 MDHEN and CDR2 SYDVKM come from the germline V gene. The CDR3 reads CASSSGTGLAKNIQYF. CDR3 in DNA: TGTGCCAGCAGTTCCGGGACAGGGCTAGCCAAAAACATTCAGTACTTC.

The rearrangement links TRBV6-1 to TRBJ2-7; 8 bases match TRBD2. The CDR3 runs to 15 residues. The germline V gene encodes CDR1 MNHNS and CDR2 SASEGT. Trimming took 7 bases from V and 9 from J; bases not matched to a gene: 17. In nucleotides, the CDR3 is TGTGCCAGCACCCTCGGCGGTAGCGGGGACCTTGGGCAGTACTTC. This encodes CASTLGGSGDLGQYF.

The chain is built from TRBV7-9 and TRBJ2-7, with TRBD2 matching over 8 bases. Trimming removed 3 bases from V and 3 bases from J; junction bases left unmatched: 7. Germline V gene data show CDR1 as SEHNR and CDR2 as FQNEAQ (reference sequence). This CDR3 contains 15 residues. CDR3 sequence: CASSLAAAGGYEQYF. The CDR3 nucleotides read TGTGCCAGCAGCTTGGCCGCCGCGGGAGGCTACGAGCAGTACTTC.

The chain employs TRBV6-1 and TRBJ2-5, with 8 bases fitting TRBD2. The V and J ends lost 3 bases and 3 bases, in that order; junction bases with no gene match: 6. The CDR3 runs 15 residues. Germline V gene sequence: CDR1 MNHNS, CDR2 SASEGT. Written as DNA, the CDR3 is TGTGCCAGCAGTGAGCCCCTACTAGCGGAAGAGACCCAGTACTTC. Translated, it gives CASSEPLLAEETQYF.

This chain connects TRBV11-2 to TRBJ2-2, with 10 bases lining up with TRBD1. V gave up 5 bases and J gave up 5 bases; unmatched junction bases: 8. Germline V gives CDR1 SGHAT, CDR2 FQNNGV. This CDR3 has 16 residues. The CDR3 protein is CASSARPGQGTGELFF. As DNA, the CDR3 is TGTGCCAGCAGCGCCAGGCCGGGACAGGGGACCGGGGAGCTGTTTTTT. Combining the CDR3 with reference TRBV11-2 and TRBJ2-2 gives the whole variable domain EAGVAQSPRYKIIEKRQSVAFWCNPISGHATLYWYQQILGQGPKLLIQFQNNGVVDDSQLPKDRFSAERLKGVDSTLKIQPAKLEDSAVYLCASSARPGQGTGELFFGEGSRLTVL.

This sequence joins TRBV15 and TRBJ2-7; no clear D gene. CDR1 and CDR2 (germline): LNHNV, YYDKDF (reference sequence). V lost 1 base and J lost 3, with 4 bases in between. The CDR3 sequence is 12 residues long. The CDR3 region is CATSRGSYEQYF. CDR3 coding DNA: TGTGCCACCAGCAGAGGGAGCTACGAGCAGTACTTC.

This chain links TRBV4-1 with TRBJ2-6, with a tentative D call TRBD1 (7 bases). This CDR3 has 17 amino acids. The germline V and J ends were trimmed by 1 base and 1 base, with 11 bases remaining between them. Germline loops: CDR1 MGHRA, CDR2 YSYEKL. CDR3 DNA sequence: TGCGCCAGCAGCCAAGGGGCAGGGGGGTCTGGGGCCAACGTCCTGACTTTC. Its translation is CASSQGAGGSGANVLTF.

J is TRBJ2-7 and V is TRBV7-9, with D maybe TRBD2 (6 bases). Trimming removed 5 bases at V and 1 base at J, with 12 bases between. The CDR3 totals 14 residues. CDR1 and CDR2 (germline): SEHNR, FQNEAQ (reference sequence). The chain's CDR3 is CASSEGGGSYEQYF. CDR3 DNA sequence: TGTGCCAGCAGCGAGGGAGGAGGATCCTACGAGCAGTACTTC. Full variable domain (remainder filled in from reference TRBV7-9 and TRBJ2-7): DTGVSQNPRHKITKRGQNVTFRCDPISEHNRLYWYRQTLGQGPEFLTYFQNEAQLEKSRLLSDRFSAERPKGSFSTLEIQRTEQGDSAMYLCASSEGGGSYEQYFGPGTRLTVT.

This clone has just one count. The V and J genes are TRBV7-2 and TRBJ2-1; the D gene is possibly TRBD2 (5 bases). Germline CDR1 SGHTA, CDR2 FQGNSA. Trimming removed 5 bases at V and 4 bases at J, with 12 bases between. The CDR3 is 14 residues long. The DNA for the CDR3 is TGTGCCAGCAGCCCGGACCGAGGGTACAATGAGCAGTTCTTC. Amino acid sequence: CASSPDRGYNEQFF.

The chain employs TRBV4-1 and TRBJ2-7; 9 nucleotides align to TRBD2. The CDR3 has 16 residues. CDR1 and CDR2 from the germline V gene are MGHRA and YSYEKL. Unmatched junction bases numbered 8, after V lost 0 bases and J lost 5 bases. CDR3: CASSQERTSVNHEQYF. In DNA, the CDR3 is TGCGCCAGCAGCCAAGAGAGGACTAGCGTTAACCACGAGCAGTACTTC.